This TCR beta chain was identified during a study of T cell repertoires in cytomegalovirus infection. Study as a whole: Indications came from public TCR beta signatures; they pointed to CMV infection and to a matching HLA type.

This clonotype has at least ten counts. The antigen is unknown. One entry per CDR3 protein, called by TCRdb with MiXCR from the reads. The data show about 490,000 distinct CDR3 sequences, 10% to 12% seen once. The CDR3 spans 16 residues. Trimming pared 2 bases from V and 1 base from J, leaving 16 bases between. Germline V gives CDR1 SQVTM, CDR2 ANQGSEA. Study-wide findings and caveats: CMV-specific TCR beta clonotypes restricted by HLA-C were the ones dominating the ex vivo response.

The rearrangement links TRBV29-1 to TRBJ2-3, with D perhaps TRBD2 (6 bases). Input material: PBMCs. This TCR came from a human donor in good health (CMV status not recorded). Some clones in this sample may be carry-over from other donors' samples. In DNA form, the CDR3 reads TGCAGCGTTGAACTCGGGACCTCGGGAGGCACAGATACGCAGTATTTT. It translates to CSVELGTSGGTDTQYF.